This TCR beta chain came from a study of shared T cell receptors in the human thymus. Clones were read by immunoSEQ multiplex PCR, and TCRdb kept only the in-frame ones, dropping some. The sample gives approximately 730,000 clones, approximately 83% of which show up once; more than 0.01% is in the top ten. V lost 4 bases and J lost 4, with 23 bases in between. The V gene's germline CDR1 is MDHEN and CDR2 SYDVKM. CDR3 length: 18 residues. These data were also reused for a study on human thymus T cells. Per that study: Resections that were taken during corrective heart surgery supplied the thymus tissue. Biased V and J segment usage appeared in thymus and peripheral blood. Overlap was high between thymic repertoires from unrelated individuals, as reported in related research.

The clonotype was recovered from a girl less than two years old with a congenital heart defect. Source material: thymocytes. The J gene is TRBJ2-1, the V gene TRBV28, with TRBD1 as a possible D gene (6 bases). The CDR3 sequence: CASSYSPIPGHSYNEQFF. The CDR3 DNA reads TGTGCCAGCAGTTACTCCCCGATACCGGGACACTCGTACAATGAGCAGTTCTTC.